One and the same sample provided the 27 T cell receptor beta chains below, sequenced in a study of T cell responses to AZD1222 COVID-19 vaccine. Only in-frame clones appear in the TCRdb table, and some are missing; sequencing was by immunoSEQ multiplex PCR. The data show some 93,000 clones, with approximately 90% seen just once and 12% held by the top ten. Specimen: peripheral blood, collected 28 days after the second AZD1222 dose. The receptors here all came from an adult who received the AZD1222 COVID-19 vaccine.

The V call is TRBV30, the J call TRBJ1-5, with TRBD1 matching over 7 bases. The CDR3 is made up of 13 amino acids. V lost 5 bases to trimming and J lost 0 bases; unmatched junction nucleotides: 1. In germline, CDR1 is GTSNPN, CDR2 SVGIG (reference sequence). In nucleotides, the CDR3 is TGTGCCTGGGGACAGGATAGCAATCAGCCCCAGCATTTT. Residues: CAWGQDSNQPQHF.

The chain couples TRBV11-2 to TRBJ2-7, with D possibly TRBD2 on 6 matching bases. This CDR3 has 16 amino acids. Germline V gives CDR1 SGHAT, CDR2 FQNNGV. The V gene lost 1 base and the J gene lost 0 bases, with 13 bases spanning the gap. The chain's CDR3 is CASSLVSRGGSYEQYF. CDR3 DNA: TGTGCCAGCAGCTTAGTATCGCGGGGTGGCTCCTACGAGCAGTACTTC.

The chain uses TRBV5-1 and TRBJ1-1, with unresolved D. V was shortened by 0 bases and J by 3 bases, with 6 bases between the two germline ends. In germline, CDR1 is SGHRS, CDR2 YFSETQ. There are 13 residues in the CDR3. CDR3 loop: CASSLAYDTEAFF. The CDR3 DNA follows: TGCGCCAGCAGCTTGGCTTACGACACTGAAGCTTTCTTT. Supplemented by reference TRBV5-1 and TRBJ1-1, the full variable domain reads KAGVTQTPRYLIKTRGQQVTLSCSPISGHRSVSWYQQTPGQGLQFLFEYFSETQRNKGNFPGRFSGRQFSNSRSEMNVSTLELGDSALYLCASSLAYDTEAFFGQGTRLTVV.

The V and J genes are TRBV4-1 and TRBJ2-7; possible D gene TRBD1, 6 bases. There are 13 residues in the CDR3. The germline V gene encodes CDR1 MGHRA and CDR2 YSYEKL. Trimming stripped 3 bases from V and 7 bases from J, with 13 bases between. The CDR3 spells CASSQGDTEEQYF. Written as DNA, the CDR3 is TGCGCCAGCAGCCAGGGGGACACGGAAGAGCAGTACTTC.

The chain couples TRBV19 to TRBJ2-3; D may be TRBD2 (6 bases). From germline, CDR1 is LNHDA and CDR2 SQIVND (reference sequence). Trimming shortened V by 6 bases and J by 3 bases, and 19 bases separated the two germline ends. This CDR3 has 16 amino acids. CDR3 DNA: TGTGCCAGTAGCATAAGGGGAGGATCGGGTACAGATACGCAGTATTTT. As protein: CASSIRGGSGTDTQYF.

The chain has TRBV11-2 and TRBJ2-3; either TRBD1 or TRBD2 may fit D (5 bases each). Trimming stripped 1 base from V and 3 bases from J, with 14 bases between. CDR1 and CDR2 (germline): SGHAT, FQNNGV. The CDR3 covers 16 residues. The CDR3 nucleotides read TGTGCCAGCAGCTTAGTTGGAAGAGAGGGGACAGATACGCAGTATTTT. Its translation is CASSLVGREGTDTQYF.

The chain is built from TRBV4-3 and TRBJ2-7; TRBD1 matches 7 bases. V lost 1 base and J lost 4; bases outside the gene matches: 10. The CDR3 runs to 16 residues. The germline V gene encodes CDR1 LGHNA and CDR2 YSLEER. CDR3: CASSQGPPGQPYEQYF. The CDR3 DNA follows: TGCGCCAGCAGCCAAGGCCCTCCGGGACAGCCTTACGAGCAGTACTTC.

The chain uses TRBV24-1 and TRBJ2-1; perhaps TRBD2 as D (6 bases). The germline V gene has CDR1 KGHDR and CDR2 SFDVKD. This CDR3 comprises 13 residues. Trimming removed 0 bases at V and 13 bases at J, with 12 bases between. The CDR3 spells CATSDLVRLVQFF. DNA for the CDR3: TGTGCCACCAGTGATTTGGTTAGACTAGTACAGTTCTTC.

CDR3 protein: CASSVSGQGQTGNTIYF. The DNA for the CDR3 is TGTGCCAGCAGCGTAAGCGGGCAGGGGCAAACTGGAAACACCATATATTTT. The chain has TRBV9 and TRBJ1-3; tentative D call: TRBD1 (6 bases). Trimming stripped 1 base from V and 2 bases from J, with 16 bases between. This CDR3 region has 17 residues. The V gene's germline CDR1 is SGDLS and CDR2 YYNGEE.

V gene TRBV7-9 combines with J gene TRBJ1-2; D gene unclear. The germline V and J ends were trimmed by 3 bases and 6 bases, with 23 bases remaining between them. This CDR3 is built from 17 residues. Germline V CDR1 and CDR2: SEHNR, FQNEAQ (reference sequence). CDR3 coding DNA: TGTGCCAGCAGCTTCGCCGGACCAAACTTGGCTTGGAATGGCTACACCTTC. It is translated as CASSFAGPNLAWNGYTF.

CDR3 amino acids: CASSETPGEGSPLHF. CDR3 nucleotides: TGTGCCAGCAGTGAAACCCCAGGGGAAGGATCACCCCTCCACTTT. This rearrangement joins TRBV6-1 to TRBJ1-6, with TRBD1 as a possible D gene (6 bases). Germline CDR1 MNHNS, CDR2 SASEGT. V shed 2 bases and J shed 10 bases, with 15 bases lying between them. The CDR3 covers 15 residues.

This clone was counted only a few times. This chain joins TRBV28 and TRBJ2-1; 12 bases line up with TRBD1. CDR3 size: 14 residues. Germline CDR1 and CDR2: MDHEN and SYDVKM. V was clipped by 4 bases and J by 8 bases; unmatched bases: 3. CDR3: CASSSGQGADEQFF. The CDR3 bases are TGTGCCAGCAGTTCGGGACAGGGGGCGGATGAGCAGTTCTTC.

The chain carries TRBV19 and TRBJ1-5; D unclear. The V and J ends lost 8 bases and 6 bases respectively, with 14 bases between them. Per the germline V gene, CDR1 is LNHDA and CDR2 is SQIVND (reference sequence). CDR3 length: 13 residues. The CDR3: CASRPWGGQPQHF. CDR3 coding DNA: TGTGCCAGTCGCCCTTGGGGAGGTCAGCCCCAGCATTTT.

The V gene is TRBV5-6, the J gene TRBJ1-1; maybe TRBD1 (5 bases). Germline V gene data show CDR1 as SGHDT and CDR2 as YYEEEE. The V and J ends lost 0 bases and 6 bases respectively, with 15 bases between them. CDR3 length: 15 amino acids. The CDR3 DNA follows: TGTGCCAGCAGCTTGGCCCGCGGGACTGCGGCTGAAGCTTTCTTT. Translation: CASSLARGTAAEAFF.

The chain couples TRBV4-2 to TRBJ2-3; D is uncertain. Germline V gene sequence: CDR1 LGHNA, CDR2 YNFKEQ. The V and J ends lost 0 bases and 3 bases respectively, with 10 bases between them. The CDR3 extends over 15 amino acids. The CDR3 spells CASSQDGERTDTQYF. CDR3 coding DNA: TGTGCCAGCAGCCAAGACGGAGAAAGGACAGATACGCAGTATTTT.

This sequence joins TRBV2 and TRBJ2-2; 10 nucleotides align to TRBD2. The CDR3 covers 19 residues. Germline trimming cut 6 bases from V and 5 bases from J; bases unmatched to any gene: 18. Germline assignment: CDR1 SNHLY and CDR2 FYNNEI. The CDR3 coding sequence is TGTGCCAGCAGCGAGCACTTTCGGCTAGCGGGAGTTTGGACCGGGGAGCTGTTTTTT. It is translated as CASSEHFRLAGVWTGELFF.

The gene calls are TRBV5-4 and TRBJ1-5; D gene ambiguous. With 0 bases removed from V and 5 bases from J, the gap between germline ends came to 12 bases. The CDR3 has 15 residues. Looked up from germline, CDR1 is SGHNT and CDR2 is YYREEE (reference sequence). CDR3 residues: CASSLGPEPHQPQHF. The DNA of the CDR3 is TGTGCCAGCAGCTTGGGTCCCGAGCCCCATCAGCCCCAGCATTTT.

The gene calls are TRBV19 and TRBJ1-2; D might be TRBD1 (5 bases). Per germline, CDR1 LNHDA and CDR2 SQIVND (reference sequence). Trimming pared 3 bases from V and 10 bases from J, leaving 12 bases between. The CDR3 loop spans 12 amino acids. CDR3 sequence (DNA): TGTGCCAGTAGTATCAGGGTCCAGGACTACACCTTC. It codes for CASSIRVQDYTF.

The chain combines TRBV27 with TRBJ1-4, with D possibly matching TRBD1 (5 bases). CDR3 length: 14 residues. CDR1 and CDR2 (germline): MNHEY, SMNVEV (reference sequence). Trimming cost V 10 bases and J 0 bases, with 12 bases left between them. The CDR3 coding sequence is TGTGCCACCCCCGTACAGGCAACTAATGAAAAACTGTTTTTT. It is translated as CATPVQATNEKLFF. The full variable domain, with the rest looked up from reference TRBV27 and TRBJ1-4, is EAQVTQNPRYLITVTGKKLTVTCSQNMNHEYMSWYRQDPGLGLRQIYYSMNVEVTDKGDVPEGYKVSRKEKRNFPLILESPSPNQTSLYFCATPVQATNEKLFFGSGTQLSVL.

The chain has TRBV6-2 or TRBV6-3 and TRBJ1-6, with TRBD1 matching 7 bases. Germline V lookup: CDR1 MNHEY, CDR2 SVGEGT. V shed 5 bases, J shed 14 bases, and the junction held 15 bases outside the gene matches. The CDR3 consists of 15 residues. CDR3 sequence (DNA): TGTGCCAGCAGTGCTACCGGGACAGCGCTTTGGACCCTCCACTTT. This sequence encodes CASSATGTALWTLHF.

The chain has TRBV10-3 and TRBJ2-1; 11 bases line up with TRBD2. V was pared by 3 bases and J by 6 bases, with 7 bases of the junction left unmatched. The CDR3 contains 16 residues. The germline V gene encodes CDR1 ENHRY and CDR2 SYGVKD. The CDR3 sequence: CAISELTSGAVNEQFF. For the CDR3, the DNA is TGTGCCATCAGTGAACTGACTAGCGGGGCTGTCAATGAGCAGTTCTTC.

The rearrangement joins TRBV4-2 to TRBJ1-4; TRBD1 aligns across 7 bases. Trimming took 4 bases from V and 5 from J; bases not matched to a gene: 7. This CDR3 comprises 15 residues. From germline, CDR1 is LGHNA and CDR2 YNFKEQ. As DNA, the CDR3 is TGTGCCAGCAGCCCAGACAGGGTTAAAAATGAAAAACTGTTTTTT. Translation gives CASSPDRVKNEKLFF.

The chain has TRBV5-4 and TRBJ1-4; TRBD1 matches at 10 bases. J was trimmed by 4 bases and V by 3 bases; bases with no gene match: 3. Germline V CDR1 and CDR2: SGHNT, YYREEE (reference sequence). The CDR3 is made up of 15 amino acids. Written as DNA, the CDR3 is TGTGCCAGCAGCTCCTGGACAGGGGGTAATGAAAAACTGTTTTTT. Translation gives CASSSWTGGNEKLFF.

CDR3 DNA: TGTGCCAGCAGCTTGGGGCGGGGCGTGGGCTACGAGCAGTACTTC. Protein product: CASSLGRGVGYEQYF. The rearrangement joins TRBV5-5 to TRBJ2-7; tentative D call: TRBD2 (6 bases). CDR1 SGHKS and CDR2 YYEKEE come from the germline V gene (reference sequence). This CDR3 comprises 15 residues. Trimming cost V 0 bases and J 3 bases, with 13 bases left between them.

This chain joins TRBV12-3 or TRBV12-4 and TRBJ1-2; no clear D gene. The CDR3 extends over 12 amino acids. V was pared by 3 bases and J by 8 bases, with 10 bases between. The CDR3 loop reads CASSFGRGGYTF. The CDR3 region has the DNA TGTGCCAGCAGTTTCGGGCGTGGGGGCTACACCTTC.

There are a few counts of this clone. This sequence joins TRBV2 and TRBJ1-1; D ambiguous. This CDR3 contains 17 residues. CDR1 is SNHLY, CDR2 FYNNEI, per germline. Trimming took 5 bases from V and 1 from J, leaving 20 bases between them. The CDR3 region is CASSTRPGSRPNTEAFF. CDR3 bases: TGTGCCAGCAGTACTCGACCCGGGTCTCGACCGAACACTGAAGCTTTCTTT.

This rearrangement joins TRBV5-8 to TRBJ2-7; TRBD1 is a possible D gene (6 bases). Germline V gene sequence: CDR1 SGHTS, CDR2 YDEGEE. This CDR3 region has 13 residues. V was clipped by 2 bases and J by 2 bases, with 8 bases between them. CDR3 coding DNA: TGTGCCAGCAGCTTACAGGGAGCCTACGAGCAGTACTTC. Translating gives CASSLQGAYEQYF. Combining the CDR3 with reference TRBV5-8 and TRBJ2-7 gives the whole variable domain EAGVTQSPTHLIKTRGQQATLRCSPISGHTSVYWYQQALGLGLQFLLWYDEGEERNRGNFPPRFSGRQFPNYSSELNVNALELEDSALYLCASSLQGAYEQYFGPGTRLTVT.